A single sample is the source of the 18 T cell receptor beta chains below, sequenced in a study of shared clonotypes between healthy human individuals. Cells designated naive CD8 were CD45RO-negative and were positively selected for CCR7, with terminally differentiated effector memory CD45RA+ cells excluded. Method: immunoSEQ multiplex PCR; TCRdb's copy keeps in-frame clones and lacks some. In the table there are millions of clones, about 92% of which are singletons. What was sequenced was naive CD8+ T cells from PBMCs. Every receptor here comes from a man aged 18 to 29 in good health. Some clones in this sample may be carry-over from other donors' samples.

The chain recombines TRBV7-9 with TRBJ2-7; D may be TRBD2 (6 bases). Germline values: CDR1 SEHNR, CDR2 FQNEAQ (reference sequence). V lost 5 bases, J lost 2 bases, and 13 bases lay in between. This CDR3 contains 14 residues. CDR3 amino acids: CASSPGSLAYEQYF. For the CDR3, the DNA is TGTGCCAGCAGCCCCGGGAGTTTGGCCTACGAGCAGTACTTC.

The V call is TRBV9, the J call TRBJ2-3, with 8 bases identical to TRBD2. The CDR3 is 15 amino acids. The trim removed 3 bases at V and 4 bases at J, leaving 7 bases unmatched. CDR1 and CDR2 (germline): SGDLS, YYNGEE. The CDR3, as DNA: TGTGCCAGCAGCGGCCTTCGGGAGGGCTCAGATACGCAGTATTTT. It codes for CASSGLREGSDTQYF.

The V and J genes are TRBV5-1 and TRBJ2-4; no definite D call. The CDR3 contains 13 residues. Looked up from germline, CDR1 is SGHRS and CDR2 is YFSETQ. V was pared by 3 bases and J by 0 bases, with 4 bases between. This CDR3 reads CASSSKAKNIQYF. The DNA of the CDR3 is TGCGCCAGCAGCTCAAAAGCCAAAAACATTCAGTACTTC.

V is TRBV5-1 and J is TRBJ1-5; the D is unclear. Germline CDR1 is SGHRS and CDR2 is YFSETQ. V lost 2 bases to trimming and J lost 3 bases, with 12 bases between them. The CDR3 loop spans 15 amino acids. CDR3 residues: CASSLGNRDNQPQHF. Written as DNA, the CDR3 is TGCGCCAGCAGCTTAGGAAACAGAGACAATCAGCCCCAGCATTTT.

The gene calls are TRBV28 and TRBJ1-5; the D gene is possibly TRBD1 (6 bases). Germline CDR1 is MDHEN and CDR2 is SYDVKM. Trimming took 0 bases from V and 4 from J, leaving 13 bases between them. The CDR3 spans 16 residues. This chain's CDR3 is CASSLWAGASNQPQHF. CDR3 nucleotides: TGTGCCAGCAGTTTATGGGCGGGGGCGTCAAATCAGCCCCAGCATTTT.

The chain joins TRBV7-9 to TRBJ1-2; D not resolved. V was cut by 5 bases and J by 7 bases, with 8 bases left in between. This CDR3 is 11 amino acids long. Per the germline V gene, CDR1 is SEHNR and CDR2 is FQNEAQ (reference sequence). Here the CDR3 reads CASSADLGYTF. The CDR3 DNA follows: TGTGCCAGCAGCGCCGACCTTGGCTACACCTTC.

The V gene is TRBV9, the J gene TRBJ2-4, with D possibly called TRBD1 or TRBD2 (6 bases each). Germline V lookup: CDR1 SGDLS, CDR2 YYNGEE. V was cut by 3 bases and J by 1 base, with 17 bases left in between. This CDR3 comprises 17 residues. DNA of the CDR3: TGTGCCAGCAGCGGTGGGACTGGACAGACGGCCAAAAACATTCAGTACTTC. Translated: CASSGGTGQTAKNIQYF.

CDR3 nucleotides: TGTGCCAGCAGCCTTGGAAATAGACAGACCCAGTACTTC. Protein sequence: CASSLGNRQTQYF. The gene calls are TRBV14 and TRBJ2-5, with unresolved D. V lost 4 bases, J lost 6 bases, and 12 bases lay in between. The CDR3 has 13 amino acids. The germline CDR1 and CDR2 sequences are SGHDN and FVKESK.

Turning to this clone: Different DNA sequences within this sample yield the same CDR3. The chain is built from TRBV27 and TRBJ1-2, with D possibly TRBD1 on 6 matching bases. Germline values: CDR1 MNHEY, CDR2 SMNVEV (reference sequence). V gave up 5 bases and J gave up 2 bases, with 12 bases separating them. The CDR3 contains 14 residues. The CDR3 sequence is CASSLTGTNYGYTF. The CDR3 DNA is TGTGCCAGCAGTCTAACAGGGACAAACTATGGCTACACCTTC.

V usage is TRBV5-1 and J usage is TRBJ2-1; 9 nucleotides match TRBD2. CDR1 is SGHRS and CDR2 is YFSETQ in the germline V gene. J lost 2 bases, V lost 0 bases, and 6 bases had no gene match. The length of the CDR3 is 17 residues. CDR3 protein: CASSLVPSGIPYNEQFF. CDR3 nucleotides: TGCGCCAGCAGCTTGGTTCCTAGCGGGATCCCCTACAATGAGCAGTTCTTC.

There are a few counts of this clone. This chain connects TRBV2 to TRBJ1-2; D remains ambiguous. V shed 6 bases and J shed 2 bases, with 7 bases lying between them. Germline lookup yields CDR1 SNHLY and CDR2 FYNNEI. The CDR3 runs 12 residues. CDR3 amino acids: CASRPGNYGYTF. The CDR3 DNA reads as TGTGCCAGCAGGCCGGGGAACTATGGCTACACCTTC. The whole variable domain, remainder taken from reference TRBV2 and TRBJ1-2, is EPEVTQTPSHQVTQMGQEVILRCVPISNHLYFYWYRQILGQKVEFLVSFYNNEISEKSEIFDDQFSVERPDGSNFTLKIRSTKLEDSAMYFCASRPGNYGYTFGSGTRLTVV.

The chain joins TRBV5-4 to TRBJ1-1; weak D call: TRBD1 (5 bases). Trimming took 4 bases from V and 4 from J, leaving 17 bases between them. CDR3 length equals 15 residues. The V gene's germline CDR1 is SGHNT and CDR2 YYREEE (reference sequence). As DNA, the CDR3 is TGTGCCAGCAGCCGGCGGAGCGGGGGTGCCACTGAAGCTTTCTTT. Amino acids: CASSRRSGGATEAFF.

This clone has only one observation. This chain joins TRBV4-1 and TRBJ1-2, with D maybe TRBD1 (5 bases). Trimming removed 4 bases at V and 5 bases at J, with 11 bases between. Germline CDR1 reads MGHRA; CDR2 reads YSYEKL. This CDR3 comprises 13 residues. The DNA for the CDR3 is TGCGCCAGCAGCCTACCAGGGCTTTATGGCTACACCTTC. Its translation: CASSLPGLYGYTF.

The V and J genes are TRBV2 and TRBJ2-7, with TRBD2 matching over 7 bases. V lost 3 bases and J lost 5; bases outside the gene matches: 7. The CDR3 is made up of 14 amino acids. Per germline, CDR1 SNHLY and CDR2 FYNNEI. The CDR3 sequence is CASSEGGNPHEQYF. In DNA form, the CDR3 reads TGTGCCAGCAGTGAGGGAGGGAATCCCCACGAGCAGTACTTC. Filled out from reference TRBV2 and TRBJ2-7, the complete variable domain reads EPEVTQTPSHQVTQMGQEVILRCVPISNHLYFYWYRQILGQKVEFLVSFYNNEISEKSEIFDDQFSVERPDGSNFTLKIRSTKLEDSAMYFCASSEGGNPHEQYFGPGTRLTVT.

The V gene is TRBV5-6, the J gene TRBJ1-2, with 8 bases fitting TRBD1. After removal of 5 bases from V and 3 bases from J, the junction contained 3 bases not matched to a gene. The CDR3 spans 13 residues. Germline CDR1 is SGHDT and CDR2 is YYEEEE. The CDR3 protein is CASSQGAYYGYTF. The CDR3 nucleotides are TGTGCCAGCAGTCAGGGGGCTTACTATGGCTACACCTTC.

The chain recombines TRBV11-2 with TRBJ2-6; a weak D match, TRBD1 (6 bases). There are 19 residues in the CDR3. Per the germline V gene, CDR1 is SGHAT and CDR2 is FQNNGV. V lost 0 bases to trimming and J lost 2 bases, with 17 bases between them. The CDR3 spells CASSLEWGTGWAGANVLTF. The CDR3 nucleotides are TGTGCCAGCAGCTTAGAGTGGGGTACAGGGTGGGCTGGGGCCAACGTCCTGACTTTC.

The V call is TRBV15, the J call TRBJ1-5; D possibly corresponds to TRBD1 (5 bases). The CDR3 consists of 16 residues. Per the germline V gene, CDR1 is LNHNV and CDR2 is YYDKDF (reference sequence). Deletions cut 2 bases from V and 5 bases from J, with 16 bases between. CDR3 DNA sequence: TGTGCCACCAGCAGATCCACCGGGACGCCTGATCAGCCCCAGCATTTT. Amino acid sequence: CATSRSTGTPDQPQHF.

The chain joins TRBV29-1 to TRBJ2-7; no firm D call. V lost 1 base, J lost 0 bases, and 10 bases lay in between. The CDR3 runs 14 residues. The germline CDR1 and CDR2 sequences are SQVTM and ANQGSEA. In DNA form, the CDR3 reads TGCAGCGTTGAAGGGGCCCAAGGCTCCTACGAGCAGTACTTC. It specifies CSVEGAQGSYEQYF.